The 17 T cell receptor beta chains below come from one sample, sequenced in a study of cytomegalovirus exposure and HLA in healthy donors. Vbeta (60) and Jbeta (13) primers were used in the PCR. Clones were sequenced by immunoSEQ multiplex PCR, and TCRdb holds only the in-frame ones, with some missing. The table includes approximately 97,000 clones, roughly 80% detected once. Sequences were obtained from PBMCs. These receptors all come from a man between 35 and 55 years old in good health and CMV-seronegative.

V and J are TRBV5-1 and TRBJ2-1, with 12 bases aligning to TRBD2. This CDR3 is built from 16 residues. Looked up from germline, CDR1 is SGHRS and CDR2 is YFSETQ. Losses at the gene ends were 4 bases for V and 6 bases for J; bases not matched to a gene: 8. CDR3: CASSEGTSGGINEQFF. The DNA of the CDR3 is TGCGCCAGCAGCGAAGGTACTAGCGGGGGGATCAATGAGCAGTTCTTC.

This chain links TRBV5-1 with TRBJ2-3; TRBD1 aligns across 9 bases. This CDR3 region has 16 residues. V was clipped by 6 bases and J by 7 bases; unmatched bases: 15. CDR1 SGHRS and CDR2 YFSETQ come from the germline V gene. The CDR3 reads CASTFQPGQGENTQYF. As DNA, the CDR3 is TGCGCCAGCACCTTTCAACCGGGACAGGGAGAAAATACGCAGTATTTT.

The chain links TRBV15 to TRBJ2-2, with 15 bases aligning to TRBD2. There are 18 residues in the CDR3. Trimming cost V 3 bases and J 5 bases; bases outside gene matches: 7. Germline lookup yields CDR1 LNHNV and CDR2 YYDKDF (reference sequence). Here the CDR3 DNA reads TGTGCCACCAGCAGTAGGACTAGCGGGGGGGCTCGGACCGGGGAGCTGTTTTTT. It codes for CATSSRTSGGARTGELFF.

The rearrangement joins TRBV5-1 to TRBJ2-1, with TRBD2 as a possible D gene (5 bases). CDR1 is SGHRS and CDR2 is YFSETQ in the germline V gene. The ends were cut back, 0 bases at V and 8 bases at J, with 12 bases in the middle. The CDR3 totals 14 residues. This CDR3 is CASSLGPGGDEQFF. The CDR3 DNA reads TGCGCCAGCAGCTTGGGGCCAGGAGGCGATGAGCAGTTCTTC.

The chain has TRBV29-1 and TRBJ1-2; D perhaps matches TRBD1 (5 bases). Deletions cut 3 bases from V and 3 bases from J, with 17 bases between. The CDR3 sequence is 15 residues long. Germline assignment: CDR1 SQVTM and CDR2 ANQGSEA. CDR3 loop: CSVDVWGGIDYGYTF. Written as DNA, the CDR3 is TGCAGCGTTGATGTCTGGGGGGGGATTGACTATGGCTACACCTTC.

CDR3 residues: CASSQTRGSSSPLHF. In DNA, the CDR3 is TGCGCCAGCAGCCAGACCAGGGGGAGCAGTTCACCCCTCCACTTT. The V and J genes are TRBV4-3 and TRBJ1-6, with 7 bases lining up with TRBD1. The CDR3 has 15 residues. J lost 9 bases, V lost 3 bases, and 8 bases had no gene match. CDR1 is LGHNA, CDR2 YSLEER, per germline.

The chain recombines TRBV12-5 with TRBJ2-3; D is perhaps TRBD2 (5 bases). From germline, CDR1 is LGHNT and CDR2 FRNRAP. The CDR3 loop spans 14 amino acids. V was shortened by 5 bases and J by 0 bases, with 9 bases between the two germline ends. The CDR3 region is CASGAGLSTDTQYF. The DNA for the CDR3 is TGTGCTAGTGGTGCCGGACTTAGCACAGATACGCAGTATTTT. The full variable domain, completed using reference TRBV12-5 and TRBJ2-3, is DARVTQTPRHKVTEMGQEVTMRCQPILGHNTVFWYRQTMMQGLELLAYFRNRAPLDDSGMPKDRFSAEMPDATLATLKIQPSEPRDSAVYFCASGAGLSTDTQYFGPGTRLTVL.

CDR3 in amino acids: CASSLLSYTGELFF. CDR3 nucleotides: TGTGCCAGCAGCTTGTTATCTTACACCGGGGAGCTGTTTTTT. The rearrangement uses TRBV5-6 and TRBJ2-2; D is unresolved. CDR1 is SGHDT and CDR2 is YYEEEE in the germline V gene. The CDR3 has 14 residues. The V and J ends lost 1 base and 3 bases respectively, with 7 bases between them.

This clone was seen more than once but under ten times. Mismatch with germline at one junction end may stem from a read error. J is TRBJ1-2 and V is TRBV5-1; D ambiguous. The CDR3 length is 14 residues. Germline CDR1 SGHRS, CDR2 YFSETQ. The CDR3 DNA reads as TGTGCCAGCAGCTTGGTAACGGGTGACTATGGCTACACCTTC. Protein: CASSLVTGDYGYTF.

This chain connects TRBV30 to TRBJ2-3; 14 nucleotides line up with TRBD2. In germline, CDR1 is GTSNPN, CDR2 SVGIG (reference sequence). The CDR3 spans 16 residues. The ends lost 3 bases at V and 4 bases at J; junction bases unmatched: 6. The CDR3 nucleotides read TGTGCCTGGAGCCTAGGGACTAGCGGGGGCGCAGATACGCAGTATTTT. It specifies CAWSLGTSGGADTQYF.

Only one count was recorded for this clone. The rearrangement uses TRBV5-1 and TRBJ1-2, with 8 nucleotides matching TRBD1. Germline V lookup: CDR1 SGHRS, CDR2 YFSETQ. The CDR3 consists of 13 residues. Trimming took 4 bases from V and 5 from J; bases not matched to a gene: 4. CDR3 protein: CASSQDRGYGYTF. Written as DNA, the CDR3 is TGCGCCAGCAGCCAAGACAGGGGATATGGCTACACCTTC.

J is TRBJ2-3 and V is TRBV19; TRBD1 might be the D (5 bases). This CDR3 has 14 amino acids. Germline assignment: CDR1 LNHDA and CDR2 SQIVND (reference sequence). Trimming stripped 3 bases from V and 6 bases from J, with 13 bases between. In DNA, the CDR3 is TGTGCCAGTAGTATCGGACACAGCTTGGATACGCAGTATTTT. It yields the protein CASSIGHSLDTQYF.

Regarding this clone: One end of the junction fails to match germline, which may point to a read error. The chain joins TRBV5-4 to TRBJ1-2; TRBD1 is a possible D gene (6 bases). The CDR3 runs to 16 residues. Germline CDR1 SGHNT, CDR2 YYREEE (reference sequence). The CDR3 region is CASSLNPGQGSYGYTF. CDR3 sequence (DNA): TGCGCCAGCAGCCTAAACCCGGGACAAGGGTCCTATGGCTACACCTTC.

The CDR3 region has the DNA TGTGCCAGCAGCCCTACGGGACTAGCGGGGAAAATCGAAGAGACCCAGTACTTC. It encodes CASSPTGLAGKIEETQYF. This rearrangement joins TRBV5-6 to TRBJ2-5; the match to TRBD2 covers 13 bases. Trimming removed 4 bases from V and 3 bases from J; junction bases left unmatched: 12. There are 18 residues in the CDR3. Germline CDR1 and CDR2: SGHDT and YYEEEE.

CDR3 sequence (DNA): TGTGCCTGGAAGTCGGGACAGGGTGCTCAAACTGAAGCTTTCTTT. It yields the protein CAWKSGQGAQTEAFF. The J gene is TRBJ1-1, the V gene TRBV30; the match to TRBD1 covers 9 bases. Germline V gives CDR1 GTSNPN, CDR2 SVGIG (reference sequence). V lost 4 bases, J lost 5 bases, and 11 bases stayed unmatched. This CDR3 contains 15 residues.

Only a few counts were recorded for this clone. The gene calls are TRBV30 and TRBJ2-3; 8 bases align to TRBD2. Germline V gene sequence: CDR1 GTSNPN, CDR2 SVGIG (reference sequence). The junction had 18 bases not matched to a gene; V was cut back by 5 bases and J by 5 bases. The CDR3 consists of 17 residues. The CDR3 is CAWASSLSAGEEDTQYF. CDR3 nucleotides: TGTGCCTGGGCCTCCTCTCTGTCAGCGGGAGAAGAAGATACGCAGTATTTT.

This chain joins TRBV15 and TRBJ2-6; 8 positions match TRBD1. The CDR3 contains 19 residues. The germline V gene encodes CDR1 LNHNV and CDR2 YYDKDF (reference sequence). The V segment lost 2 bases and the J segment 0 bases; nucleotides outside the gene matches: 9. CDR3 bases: TGTGCCACCAGCAGATCCCGGACAGGGCTCCTCTCTGGGGCCAACGTCCTGACTTTC. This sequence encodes CATSRSRTGLLSGANVLTF. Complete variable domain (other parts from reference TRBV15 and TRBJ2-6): DAMVIQNPRYQVTQFGKPVTLSCSQTLNHNVMYWYQQKSSQAPKLLFHYYDKDFNNEADTPDNFQSRRPNTSFCFLDIRSPGLGDTAMYLCATSRSRTGLLSGANVLTFGAGSRLTVL.